These 21 T cell receptor beta chains were sequenced from one sample in a study of T-cell memory formation after mild COVID-19 (TCRdb year 2021). The receptor library was made with 5' RACE. The sequencer was an Illumina NovaSeq 6000. The public reads were reanalyzed by TCRdb: fastp trimming at Q25, MiXCR alignment, in-frame beta chains only. CDR3 protein sequences are deduplicated, and each keeps its most common genes and DNA. In all, the sample holds approximately 240,000 distinct CDR3 sequences, and 15% to 20% of those were seen once. In total, the top ten clones hold about 3.5% of the sample. The sequencing input was PBMCs or a T cell subset sorted from them (not recorded which). These receptors all stem from a man aged 18 to 29 who had mild COVID-19 (a few samples of this study predate the infection). The sample titles of this study are shuffled in the database, so cell type and time point are left out; the donor was told from shared clones.

This clonotype was detected only a few times. CDR3 in amino acids: CASSSPRGRANIQYF. The CDR3 region has the DNA TGTGCCAGCAGCTCACCCCGGGGGCGGGCAAACATTCAGTACTTC. V gene TRBV11-2 combines with J gene TRBJ2-4; D is perhaps TRBD1 or TRBD2 (6 bases each). V was cut by 4 bases and J by 6 bases, with 16 bases left in between. This CDR3 has 15 amino acids. Germline assignment: CDR1 SGHAT and CDR2 FQNNGV.

This chain joins TRBV7-2 and TRBJ1-2; weak D call: TRBD1 (5 bases). V lost 11 bases to trimming and J lost 8 bases, with 24 bases between them. The CDR3 is 14 amino acids. The germline V gene encodes CDR1 SGHTA and CDR2 FQGNSA. The CDR3 DNA reads TGTGCCGGATCCACTTATGACGGGACCGGGGGCTACACCTTC. Translated, it gives CAGSTYDGTGGYTF.

This clonotype has just a few counts. The J gene is TRBJ2-1, the V gene TRBV11-2; D remains unclear. V was clipped by 5 bases and J by 6 bases, with 17 bases between them. The CDR3 is 15 amino acids. Germline CDR1 and CDR2: SGHAT and FQNNGV. The CDR3 spells CASSLGSSLLNEQFF. The CDR3 bases are TGTGCCAGCAGCCTCGGGTCCTCCCTACTCAATGAGCAGTTCTTC.

A few counts support this clonotype. The chain is built from TRBV27 and TRBJ2-3; 9 nucleotides agree with TRBD2. CDR3 size: 15 residues. CDR1 is MNHEY, CDR2 SMNVEV, per germline (reference sequence). V gave up 2 bases and J gave up 10 bases; unmatched junction bases: 10. The CDR3 here is CASSLSGGPTPAQYF. DNA for the CDR3: TGTGCCAGCAGTTTAAGCGGGGGGCCCACCCCAGCGCAGTATTTT.

V and J are TRBV5-1 and TRBJ2-3, with 7 nucleotides matching TRBD2. Germline CDR1 reads SGHRS; CDR2 reads YFSETQ. There are 16 residues in the CDR3. After removal of 0 bases from V and 2 bases from J, the junction contained 6 bases not matched to a gene. DNA of the CDR3: TGCGCCAGCAGCTTGGTGGCGGGAGACCTCACAGATACGCAGTATTTT. Translated, it gives CASSLVAGDLTDTQYF.

In its sample, this clonotype was seen a few times. The chain links TRBV10-3 to TRBJ1-5; a possible D gene is TRBD1 (6 bases). CDR1 is ENHRY and CDR2 is SYGVKD in the germline V gene. Trimming removed 10 bases at V and 6 bases at J, with 16 bases between. The CDR3 covers 13 residues. The chain's CDR3 is CATAAGDVQPQHF. The CDR3 bases are TGTGCCACCGCGGCAGGGGATGTTCAGCCCCAGCATTTT.

The chain carries TRBV5-1 and TRBJ2-3, with a possible D match to TRBD1 (6 bases). The CDR3 sequence is 15 residues long. The V gene lost 0 bases and the J gene lost 2 bases, with 10 bases spanning the gap. Germline values: CDR1 SGHRS, CDR2 YFSETQ. The CDR3 DNA reads TGCGCCAGCAGCTTGGTGGGGGACATCACAGATACGCAGTATTTT. Amino acid sequence: CASSLVGDITDTQYF.

The V gene is TRBV7-2, the J gene TRBJ2-5, with a weak D call TRBD1 (5 bases). This CDR3 region has 14 residues. Germline CDR1 SGHTA, CDR2 FQGNSA. V was shortened by 2 bases and J by 2 bases, with 9 bases between the two germline ends. For the CDR3, the DNA is TGTGCCAGCAGCTTATATCAGGGACAAGAGACCCAGTACTTC. Translating it yields CASSLYQGQETQYF.

Only a few counts were recorded for this clonotype. This chain connects TRBV19 to TRBJ2-7, with TRBD1 identical over 7 bases. The CDR3 sequence is 16 residues long. V lost 1 base and J lost 0; bases outside the gene matches: 6. Germline CDR1 LNHDA, CDR2 SQIVND (reference sequence). The CDR3 sequence: CASSIGSGTVSYEQYF. The CDR3 bases are TGTGCCAGTAGTATAGGGTCCGGGACAGTCTCCTACGAGCAGTACTTC.

This clonotype was picked up a small number of times. The chain is built from TRBV5-4 and TRBJ2-7, with 9 bases aligning to TRBD1. V shed 4 bases and J 3 bases; nucleotides not matched to a gene: 2. The CDR3 extends over 13 amino acids. CDR1 is SGHNT, CDR2 YYREEE, per germline (reference sequence). CDR3 sequence reads: CASSTGQGYEQYV. In DNA form, the CDR3 reads TGTGCCAGCAGCACGGGACAGGGCTACGAGCAGTACGTC.

J is TRBJ1-1 and V is TRBV6-5; tentative D call: TRBD1 (5 bases). Trimming shortened V by 6 bases and J by 3 bases, and 14 bases separated the two germline ends. Germline CDR1 is MNHEY and CDR2 is SVGAGI. This CDR3 spans 14 amino acids. Written as DNA, the CDR3 is TGTGCCAGCAGCCGTACCACAGGAGACACTGAAGCTTTCTTT. This encodes CASSRTTGDTEAFF.

CDR3 nucleotide sequence: TGTGCCAGTAGTATAAGCGCCGCGAACACCGGGGAGCTGTTTTTT. This codes for CASSISAANTGELFF. The chain is built from TRBV19 and TRBJ2-2; D call uncertain. V lost 2 bases and J lost 0, with 7 bases in between. The CDR3 has 15 amino acids. CDR1 LNHDA and CDR2 SQIVND come from the germline V gene (reference sequence).

This clonotype was seen only a few times. The V and J genes are TRBV25-1 and TRBJ2-7; the D gene is possibly TRBD2 (6 bases). CDR1 and CDR2 (germline): MGHDK, SYGVNS. This CDR3 region has 12 residues. The V gene lost 8 bases and the J gene lost 6 bases, with 14 bases spanning the gap. This chain's CDR3 is CASRASAGEQYV. DNA for the CDR3: TGTGCCAGCCGGGCTAGCGCGGGCGAGCAGTACGTC.

This clonotype has just a few counts. The rearrangement links TRBV6-5 to TRBJ2-2; 7 positions agree with TRBD1. V dropped 5 bases and J dropped 0; count of bases not matched to a gene: 12. CDR3 length equals 18 residues. The V gene's germline CDR1 is MNHEY and CDR2 SVGAGI. Written as DNA, the CDR3 is TGTGCCAGCAGTAGGGGGCCAGCCTATACCCCGAACACCGGGGAGCTGTTTTTT. Protein product: CASSRGPAYTPNTGELFF.

The chain combines TRBV7-2 with TRBJ2-7, with TRBD2 identical over 8 bases. V shed 1 base, J shed 4 bases, and the junction held 6 bases outside the gene matches. CDR1 and CDR2 from the germline V gene are SGHTA and FQGNSA. There are 15 residues in the CDR3. The CDR3 DNA reads TGTGCCAGCAGCTTAGATGCGGGGGGACCGTACGAGCAGTACGTC. This sequence encodes CASSLDAGGPYEQYV.

Written as DNA, the CDR3 is TGTGCCAGCAGCCAGAGGGGGGCCCGATTCAATCAGCCCCAGCATTTT. This sequence encodes CASSQRGARFNQPQHF. The chain recombines TRBV7-2 with TRBJ1-5, with D possibly TRBD1 on 6 matching bases. In germline, CDR1 is SGHTA, CDR2 FQGNSA. This CDR3 has 16 amino acids. Between the trimmed V and J ends, which lost 5 bases and 3 bases, there was a span of 17 bases.

The rearrangement uses TRBV3-1 and TRBJ2-3, with D perhaps matching TRBD1 (6 bases). The CDR3 covers 13 residues. Trimming took 2 bases from V and 8 from J, leaving 11 bases between them. Per the germline V gene, CDR1 is LGHDT and CDR2 is YNNKEL (reference sequence). CDR3 sequence reads: CASSQMGDTTQYF. CDR3 DNA: TGTGCCAGCAGCCAAATGGGGGACACTACGCAGTATTTT.

The chain links TRBV7-2 to TRBJ2-1; the match to TRBD2 covers 10 bases. Germline trimming cut 6 bases from V and 5 bases from J; bases unmatched to any gene: 4. The CDR3 consists of 14 residues. The germline V gene encodes CDR1 SGHTA and CDR2 FQGNSA. The CDR3 sequence: CASRRTSGDNEQFF. CDR3 nucleotides: TGTGCCAGCAGGAGGACTAGCGGTGACAATGAGCAGTTCTTC.

Remarks on this clonotype: One end of the junction does not line up with germline, which may come from a read error. The chain is built from TRBV7-7 and TRBJ2-5, with a tentative D call TRBD1 (6 bases). The germline V gene encodes CDR1 SSHAT and CDR2 FNYEAQ (reference sequence). The CDR3 contains 13 residues. For the CDR3, the DNA is TGTGCTAGCAGCCCAACCCAGGGGGAGACCCAGTACTTC. Its protein is CASSPTQGETQYF.

The chain carries TRBV7-2 and TRBJ1-2; 9 bases align to TRBD1. Trimming at V came to 6 bases and at J to 8 bases, leaving 10 bases not matched to a gene. Germline CDR1 and CDR2: SGHTA and FQGNSA. The CDR3 length is 14 residues. This chain's CDR3 is CASSQRTGGQGYTF. In DNA form, the CDR3 reads TGTGCCAGCAGTCAAAGAACAGGGGGCCAGGGCTACACCTTC.

This clonotype was detected a few times. The chain is built from TRBV6-6 and TRBJ2-2; D tentatively reads TRBD1 or TRBD2 (5 bases each). This CDR3 is built from 14 residues. V was trimmed by 7 bases and J by 7 bases, leaving 16 bases between them. The V gene's germline CDR1 is MNHNY and CDR2 SVGAGI (reference sequence). CDR3 nucleotide sequence: TGTGCCAGCACCCTCGGGGCCGGAGTCGGGGAGCTGTTTTTT. Translation gives CASTLGAGVGELFF.